This T cell receptor beta chain was captured by sequencing in a study of tumor-infiltrating lymphocytes in primary liver carcinoma. Study-wide findings and caveats: Just about 7.5-25% of leading clones were found in every one of five regions. Tumors significantly exceeded blood in top-250-clone fraction (p = 0.039).

In the case of this clonotype: The antigen remains undetermined.

Co-extraction of RNA and DNA was performed on about 20-32 mg of unsorted bulk tissue. Every tumor contributed samples taken at five separate regions. CDR1 and CDR2 from the germline V gene are MNHEY and SVGAGI. J was trimmed by 6 bases and V by 4 bases; bases with no gene match: 4. This CDR3 is built from 14 residues. The researchers produced TCR beta cDNA from approximately 540 ng total RNA with a constant-region primer. Three nested multiplex PCR rounds of slightly modified ARM-PCR generated TCR beta libraries. With TRBV1-TRBV30 forward primers and a C-beta reverse primer, the first two PCR rounds were run for about 10 cycles each. One entry per CDR3 protein, called by TCRdb with MiXCR from the multiplex PCR reads. The profile covers 95,000 to 100,000 distinct CDR3 sequences, with under 70% appearing a single time and roughly 12% taken by the ten largest.

The clonotype originates from an older woman with primary liver carcinoma and hepatitis B virus infection. Sequenced sample: liver tumor tissue from sampling region 2. Subset specified: tumor region T2, inferior pole. This sequence joins TRBV6-5 and TRBJ2-7; TRBD1 agrees at 12 bases. Written as DNA, the CDR3 is TGTGCCAGCAGTTTTAAGGGACAGGGGGCCGAGCAGTACTTC. Encoded protein: CASSFKGQGAEQYF.